This passage covers 31 T cell receptor beta chains from one sample sequenced in a study of blood T cell repertoires in COVID-19. The table came from immunoSEQ multiplex PCR; TCRdb's copy has only in-frame clones and leaves some out. The sample holds about 120,000 clones, approximately 80% seen once. Source material: peripheral blood. All receptors derive from a human donor in a cohort sampled during active COVID-19.

This clone has just a few counts. This chain connects TRBV11-2 to TRBJ1-4; 7 bases are shared with TRBD1. Losses at the gene ends were 4 bases for V and 7 bases for J; bases not matched to a gene: 18. Per the germline V gene, CDR1 is SGHAT and CDR2 is FQNNGV. The CDR3 covers 18 residues. In DNA form, the CDR3 reads TGTGCCAGCAGCTCACCGGGACAGAAAACCCCACGGGGTGAAAAACTGTTTTTT. The encoded protein is CASSSPGQKTPRGEKLFF.

This clone has only a few counts. In DNA form, the CDR3 reads TGTGCCAGCAGCCTAACAGGGGTCCACCGCGACTATGGCTACACCTTC. Amino acid sequence: CASSLTGVHRDYGYTF. This sequence joins TRBV14 and TRBJ1-2; 7 bases are a match to TRBD1. This CDR3 contains 16 residues. Germline CDR1 reads SGHDN; CDR2 reads FVKESK. J was trimmed by 3 bases and V by 4 bases; bases with no gene match: 11.

This clone was observed a handful of times. The rearrangement joins TRBV6-1 to TRBJ2-7; D is possibly TRBD2 (6 bases). Germline loops: CDR1 MNHNS, CDR2 SASEGT. The CDR3 length is 12 residues. The V and J ends lost 2 bases and 13 bases respectively, with 15 bases between them. The CDR3 DNA sequence: TGTGCCAGCAGTGAAATGGAGGGGAAGGGTTACTTC. This codes for CASSEMEGKGYF.

This chain connects TRBV4-1 to TRBJ1-4; D is possibly TRBD1 (6 bases). Trimming left V 0 bases short and J 9 bases short, with 14 bases between. Germline lookup yields CDR1 MGHRA and CDR2 YSYEKL. CDR3 length: 15 amino acids. This CDR3 is CASSQEAGVLQKLFF. In DNA, the CDR3 is TGCGCCAGCAGCCAAGAGGCAGGGGTCCTTCAAAAACTGTTTTTT.

The sample holds a few counts of this clone. V usage is TRBV4-1 and J usage is TRBJ2-2; 8 positions agree with TRBD1. The CDR3 consists of 18 residues. The J segment lost 3 bases and the V segment lost 1 base, leaving 10 bases of the junction unmatched. Germline V gene sequence: CDR1 MGHRA, CDR2 YSYEKL. As DNA, the CDR3 is TGCGCCAGCAGCCAAGTCCCGTCAGGGGGCGTAGACACCGGGGAGCTGTTTTTT. Translated: CASSQVPSGGVDTGELFF.

This chain links TRBV18 with TRBJ1-3; D is undetermined. Germline lookup yields CDR1 KGHSH and CDR2 LQKENI. The CDR3 has 15 residues. V lost 2 bases and J lost 3, with 11 bases in between. CDR3 residues: CASSPSRDFGNTIYF. The CDR3 DNA sequence: TGTGCCAGCTCACCAAGCCGAGACTTTGGAAACACCATATATTTT.

The chain joins TRBV5-1 to TRBJ2-7, with a tentative D call TRBD1 (5 bases). The CDR3 runs to 15 residues. Germline values: CDR1 SGHRS, CDR2 YFSETQ. The ends were cut back, 6 bases at V and 4 bases at J, with 20 bases in the middle. CDR3 nucleotide sequence: TGCGCCAGCACCCCCGGGTGGGGCGGAGAGTACGAGCAGTACTTC. This codes for CASTPGWGGEYEQYF.

This chain connects TRBV10-2 to TRBJ2-7, with D tentatively TRBD2 (5 bases). The CDR3 totals 12 residues. V was shortened by 5 bases and J by 2 bases, with 7 bases between the two germline ends. Germline V gene data show CDR1 as WSHSY and CDR2 as SAAADI. The CDR3 coding sequence is TGCGCCAGCAGTTCCGGGACCTACGAGCAGTACTTC. Translating it yields CASSSGTYEQYF.

The rearrangement uses TRBV7-6 and TRBJ2-7; a possible D gene is TRBD1 (6 bases). The CDR3 sequence is 17 residues long. Trimming removed 0 bases at V and 1 base at J, with 16 bases between. From germline, CDR1 is SGHVS and CDR2 FNYEAQ. The CDR3 coding sequence is TGTGCCAGCAGCTTAGCGGCCGAGACAGGAAGGTCCTACGAGCAGTACTTC. Its protein product is CASSLAAETGRSYEQYF.

V usage is TRBV12-3 or TRBV12-4 and J usage is TRBJ1-6, with D unresolved. The CDR3 has 13 amino acids. V lost 3 bases and J lost 10, with 10 bases in between. The CDR3 coding sequence is TGTGCCAGCAGTTTTGCTGCGGGGTCACCCCTCCACTTT. It codes for CASSFAAGSPLHF.

V gene TRBV19 combines with J gene TRBJ1-3, with a weak D call TRBD1 (6 bases). Trimming took off 6 bases at V and 2 bases at J, with 14 bases between the two ends. The CDR3 runs to 15 residues. CDR1 is LNHDA, CDR2 SQIVND, per germline (reference sequence). CDR3 in DNA: TGTGCCAGTAGCGATGACTGGGGGCCTGGAAACACCATATATTTT. This sequence encodes CASSDDWGPGNTIYF.

This rearrangement joins TRBV5-1 to TRBJ2-5; perhaps TRBD2 as D (6 bases). Looked up from germline, CDR1 is SGHRS and CDR2 is YFSETQ. The ends were cut back, 6 bases at V and 2 bases at J, with 17 bases in the middle. CDR3 size: 15 residues. CDR3 protein: CASTSSPGLQETQYF. The CDR3 DNA reads TGCGCCAGCACCTCCTCCCCGGGACTTCAAGAGACCCAGTACTTC.

This sequence joins TRBV5-1 and TRBJ2-2; D is undetermined. This CDR3 spans 15 amino acids. Trimming left V 7 bases short and J 8 bases short, with 21 bases between. CDR1 is SGHRS and CDR2 is YFSETQ in the germline V gene. The chain's CDR3 is CASHLDAGLVGELFF. CDR3 nucleotide sequence: TGCGCCAGCCACTTAGATGCAGGCTTGGTGGGGGAGCTGTTTTTT.

The rearrangement links TRBV6-5 to TRBJ2-5; no clear D gene. Looked up from germline, CDR1 is MNHEY and CDR2 is SVGAGI. CDR3 length equals 13 residues. Trimming stripped 2 bases from V and 2 bases from J, with 6 bases between. For the CDR3, the DNA is TGTGCCAGCAGTTACGGCTTACAAGAGACCCAGTACTTC. Translated: CASSYGLQETQYF.

The chain uses TRBV18 and TRBJ2-3; 16 bases agree with TRBD2. Trimming removed 2 bases from V and 2 bases from J; junction bases left unmatched: 7. Germline-derived CDR1 and CDR2 are KGHSH and LQKENI. This CDR3 is 19 amino acids long. CDR3 in amino acids: CASSPGTSGGAGATDTQYF. The CDR3 region has the DNA TGTGCCAGCTCACCAGGGACTAGCGGGGGGGCCGGGGCCACAGATACGCAGTATTTT.

The V gene is TRBV9, the J gene TRBJ2-5; 14 bases are shared with TRBD2. This CDR3 has 16 amino acids. J was trimmed by 5 bases and V by 2 bases; bases with no gene match: 5. Germline V gene lookup returns CDR1 SGDLS and CDR2 YYNGEE. CDR3 sequence (DNA): TGTGCCAGCAGCGTGGGACTAGCGGGGGAGGTGGAGACCCAGTACTTC. Translated: CASSVGLAGEVETQYF.

J is TRBJ1-1 and V is TRBV6-5; D ambiguous. The CDR3 consists of 15 residues. Trimming stripped 5 bases from V and 3 bases from J, with 16 bases between. CDR1 is MNHEY and CDR2 is SVGAGI in the germline V gene. CDR3 amino acids: CASSRRRRQDTEAFF. CDR3 nucleotides: TGTGCCAGCAGTCGTCGAAGGAGGCAGGACACTGAAGCTTTCTTT.

CDR3 nucleotides: TGCGCCAGCAGCAATAACCCCGCGAGTGGGGAGCTGTTTTTT. Translation: CASSNNPASGELFF. The V and J genes are TRBV5-1 and TRBJ2-2; D gene uncertain. The V end lost 4 bases, the J end lost 8 bases, and 15 bases lay between the germline ends. The CDR3 covers 14 residues. CDR1 SGHRS and CDR2 YFSETQ come from the germline V gene.

The gene calls are TRBV10-2 and TRBJ1-1; 9 bases are a match to TRBD1. This CDR3 comprises 12 residues. Losses at the gene ends were 8 bases for V and 10 bases for J; bases not matched to a gene: 8. Per germline, CDR1 WSHSY and CDR2 SAAADI. CDR3 nucleotide sequence: TGCGCCAGCGGAAAACAGGGGGCCGGAGCTTTCTTT. This codes for CASGKQGAGAFF.

This clone appeared once. The chain has TRBV19 and TRBJ1-5, with 7 bases aligning to TRBD1. This CDR3 has 13 residues. Germline V gene sequence: CDR1 LNHDA, CDR2 SQIVND (reference sequence). Unmatched junction bases numbered 4, after V lost 6 bases and J lost 5 bases. The CDR3 spells CASRDRQDQPQHF. The DNA for the CDR3 is TGTGCCAGTAGGGACAGGCAAGATCAGCCCCAGCATTTT.

The chain uses TRBV3-1 (or the pseudogene TRBV3-2) and TRBJ2-1; the D is unclear. Per germline, CDR1 LGHDT and CDR2 YNNKEL (reference sequence). The CDR3 runs to 16 residues. V gave up 1 base and J gave up 1 base, with 11 bases separating them. CDR3 residues: CASSQGRRISYNEQFF. The CDR3, as DNA: TGTGCCAGCAGCCAAGGTCGCAGGATATCCTACAATGAGCAGTTCTTC.

V is TRBV4-1 and J is TRBJ2-5; 8 bases match TRBD1. Unmatched junction bases numbered 11, after V lost 3 bases and J lost 5 bases. This CDR3 has 16 residues. The germline gives CDR1 MGHRA, CDR2 YSYEKL. The CDR3 loop is CASSQESGQVGETQYF. The CDR3 DNA follows: TGCGCCAGCAGCCAGGAATCGGGACAGGTCGGGGAGACCCAGTACTTC.

The chain combines TRBV12-3 or TRBV12-4 with TRBJ2-5, with 9 nucleotides matching TRBD1. The CDR3 totals 13 residues. Unmatched junction bases numbered 3, after V lost 6 bases and J lost 4 bases. The CDR3 region is CASSRDRAETQYF. The DNA of the CDR3 is TGTGCCAGCAGCAGGGACAGGGCAGAGACCCAGTACTTC.

The chain is built from TRBV15 and TRBJ2-6, with D possibly being TRBD2 (5 bases). This CDR3 is built from 15 residues. Germline CDR1 is LNHNV and CDR2 is YYDKDF (reference sequence). V was trimmed by 6 bases and J by 0 bases, leaving 9 bases between them. The CDR3 loop is CATRKADSGANVLTF. CDR3 DNA sequence: TGTGCCACCAGGAAAGCGGACTCTGGGGCCAACGTCCTGACTTTC.

This chain connects TRBV29-1 to TRBJ2-1, with 8 bases lining up with TRBD2. J was trimmed by 4 bases and V by 1 base; bases with no gene match: 12. The CDR3 extends over 17 amino acids. The V gene's germline CDR1 is SQVTM and CDR2 ANQGSEA. CDR3 DNA sequence: TGCAGCGTTGAAGGACTCCCCGGGACTAGGTATTACAATGAGCAGTTCTTC. This gives the protein CSVEGLPGTRYYNEQFF.

CDR3 DNA: TGTGCCAGCAGCTTAGATGGCGGGACGGGGCTAAGCACAGATACGCAGTATTTT. The encoded protein is CASSLDGGTGLSTDTQYF. The V call is TRBV7-9, the J call TRBJ2-3, with D maybe TRBD2 (6 bases). CDR1 SEHNR and CDR2 FQNEAQ come from the germline V gene (reference sequence). V was cut by 1 base and J by 0 bases, with 17 bases left in between. The CDR3 consists of 18 residues.

This clone was picked up one time. The chain couples TRBV4-2 to TRBJ1-3; maybe TRBD1 (6 bases). CDR3 length equals 16 residues. Trimming pared 5 bases from V and 2 bases from J, leaving 16 bases between. Looked up from germline, CDR1 is LGHNA and CDR2 is YNFKEQ. The CDR3 region is CASSNNPTGPGNTIYF. CDR3 sequence (DNA): TGTGCCAGCAGCAACAACCCTACAGGGCCTGGAAACACCATATATTTT.

This clone has just a few counts. V gene TRBV6-5 combines with J gene TRBJ1-3; 10 bases agree with TRBD1. CDR1 MNHEY and CDR2 SVGAGI come from the germline V gene. Trimming took 5 bases from V and 6 from J; bases not matched to a gene: 4. The CDR3 has 14 residues. CDR3 in amino acids: CASSRDRGLNTIYF. The CDR3 DNA sequence: TGTGCCAGCAGTCGGGACAGGGGTTTAAACACCATATATTTT.

This clone appeared a few times. The chain combines TRBV6-6 with TRBJ2-3, with D uncertain. The CDR3 has 13 residues. Germline V CDR1 and CDR2: MNHNY, SVGAGI (reference sequence). The V gene lost 2 bases and the J gene lost 4 bases, with 7 bases spanning the gap. CDR3: CASSYQLADTQYF. CDR3 DNA: TGTGCCAGCAGTTACCAGTTGGCAGATACGCAGTATTTT.

The V call is TRBV7-9, the J call TRBJ1-1; D is undetermined. From germline, CDR1 is SEHNR and CDR2 FQNEAQ (reference sequence). V was pared by 5 bases and J by 6 bases, with 16 bases between. The CDR3 runs 14 residues. DNA for the CDR3: TGTGCCAGCAGCCTACAGTCAGTGACCTCTGAAGCTTTCTTT. Translating gives CASSLQSVTSEAFF.

This chain uses TRBV6-1 with TRBJ2-7, with D maybe TRBD1 (5 bases). The V gene's germline CDR1 is MNHNS and CDR2 SASEGT. The CDR3 consists of 15 residues. V dropped 3 bases and J dropped 0 bases, with 12 bases sitting between them. CDR3 residues: CASSDHRRSSYEQYF. The CDR3 DNA follows: TGTGCCAGCAGTGATCACAGGAGAAGCTCCTACGAGCAGTACTTC.